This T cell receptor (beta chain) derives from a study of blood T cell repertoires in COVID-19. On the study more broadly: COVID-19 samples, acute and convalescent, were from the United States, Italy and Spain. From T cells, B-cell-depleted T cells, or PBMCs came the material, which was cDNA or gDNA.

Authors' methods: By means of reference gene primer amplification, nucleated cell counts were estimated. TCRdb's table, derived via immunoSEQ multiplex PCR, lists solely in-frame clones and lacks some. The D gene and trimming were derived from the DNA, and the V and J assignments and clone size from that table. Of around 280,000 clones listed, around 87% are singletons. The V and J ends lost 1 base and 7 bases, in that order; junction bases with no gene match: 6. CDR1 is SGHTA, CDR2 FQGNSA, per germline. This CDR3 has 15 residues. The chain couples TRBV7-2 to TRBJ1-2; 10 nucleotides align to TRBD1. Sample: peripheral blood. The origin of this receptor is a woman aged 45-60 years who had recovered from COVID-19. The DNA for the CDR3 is TGTGCCAGCAGCTTAGGGACAGGGGGAATTGGTGGCTACACCTTC. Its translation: CASSLGTGGIGGYTF.